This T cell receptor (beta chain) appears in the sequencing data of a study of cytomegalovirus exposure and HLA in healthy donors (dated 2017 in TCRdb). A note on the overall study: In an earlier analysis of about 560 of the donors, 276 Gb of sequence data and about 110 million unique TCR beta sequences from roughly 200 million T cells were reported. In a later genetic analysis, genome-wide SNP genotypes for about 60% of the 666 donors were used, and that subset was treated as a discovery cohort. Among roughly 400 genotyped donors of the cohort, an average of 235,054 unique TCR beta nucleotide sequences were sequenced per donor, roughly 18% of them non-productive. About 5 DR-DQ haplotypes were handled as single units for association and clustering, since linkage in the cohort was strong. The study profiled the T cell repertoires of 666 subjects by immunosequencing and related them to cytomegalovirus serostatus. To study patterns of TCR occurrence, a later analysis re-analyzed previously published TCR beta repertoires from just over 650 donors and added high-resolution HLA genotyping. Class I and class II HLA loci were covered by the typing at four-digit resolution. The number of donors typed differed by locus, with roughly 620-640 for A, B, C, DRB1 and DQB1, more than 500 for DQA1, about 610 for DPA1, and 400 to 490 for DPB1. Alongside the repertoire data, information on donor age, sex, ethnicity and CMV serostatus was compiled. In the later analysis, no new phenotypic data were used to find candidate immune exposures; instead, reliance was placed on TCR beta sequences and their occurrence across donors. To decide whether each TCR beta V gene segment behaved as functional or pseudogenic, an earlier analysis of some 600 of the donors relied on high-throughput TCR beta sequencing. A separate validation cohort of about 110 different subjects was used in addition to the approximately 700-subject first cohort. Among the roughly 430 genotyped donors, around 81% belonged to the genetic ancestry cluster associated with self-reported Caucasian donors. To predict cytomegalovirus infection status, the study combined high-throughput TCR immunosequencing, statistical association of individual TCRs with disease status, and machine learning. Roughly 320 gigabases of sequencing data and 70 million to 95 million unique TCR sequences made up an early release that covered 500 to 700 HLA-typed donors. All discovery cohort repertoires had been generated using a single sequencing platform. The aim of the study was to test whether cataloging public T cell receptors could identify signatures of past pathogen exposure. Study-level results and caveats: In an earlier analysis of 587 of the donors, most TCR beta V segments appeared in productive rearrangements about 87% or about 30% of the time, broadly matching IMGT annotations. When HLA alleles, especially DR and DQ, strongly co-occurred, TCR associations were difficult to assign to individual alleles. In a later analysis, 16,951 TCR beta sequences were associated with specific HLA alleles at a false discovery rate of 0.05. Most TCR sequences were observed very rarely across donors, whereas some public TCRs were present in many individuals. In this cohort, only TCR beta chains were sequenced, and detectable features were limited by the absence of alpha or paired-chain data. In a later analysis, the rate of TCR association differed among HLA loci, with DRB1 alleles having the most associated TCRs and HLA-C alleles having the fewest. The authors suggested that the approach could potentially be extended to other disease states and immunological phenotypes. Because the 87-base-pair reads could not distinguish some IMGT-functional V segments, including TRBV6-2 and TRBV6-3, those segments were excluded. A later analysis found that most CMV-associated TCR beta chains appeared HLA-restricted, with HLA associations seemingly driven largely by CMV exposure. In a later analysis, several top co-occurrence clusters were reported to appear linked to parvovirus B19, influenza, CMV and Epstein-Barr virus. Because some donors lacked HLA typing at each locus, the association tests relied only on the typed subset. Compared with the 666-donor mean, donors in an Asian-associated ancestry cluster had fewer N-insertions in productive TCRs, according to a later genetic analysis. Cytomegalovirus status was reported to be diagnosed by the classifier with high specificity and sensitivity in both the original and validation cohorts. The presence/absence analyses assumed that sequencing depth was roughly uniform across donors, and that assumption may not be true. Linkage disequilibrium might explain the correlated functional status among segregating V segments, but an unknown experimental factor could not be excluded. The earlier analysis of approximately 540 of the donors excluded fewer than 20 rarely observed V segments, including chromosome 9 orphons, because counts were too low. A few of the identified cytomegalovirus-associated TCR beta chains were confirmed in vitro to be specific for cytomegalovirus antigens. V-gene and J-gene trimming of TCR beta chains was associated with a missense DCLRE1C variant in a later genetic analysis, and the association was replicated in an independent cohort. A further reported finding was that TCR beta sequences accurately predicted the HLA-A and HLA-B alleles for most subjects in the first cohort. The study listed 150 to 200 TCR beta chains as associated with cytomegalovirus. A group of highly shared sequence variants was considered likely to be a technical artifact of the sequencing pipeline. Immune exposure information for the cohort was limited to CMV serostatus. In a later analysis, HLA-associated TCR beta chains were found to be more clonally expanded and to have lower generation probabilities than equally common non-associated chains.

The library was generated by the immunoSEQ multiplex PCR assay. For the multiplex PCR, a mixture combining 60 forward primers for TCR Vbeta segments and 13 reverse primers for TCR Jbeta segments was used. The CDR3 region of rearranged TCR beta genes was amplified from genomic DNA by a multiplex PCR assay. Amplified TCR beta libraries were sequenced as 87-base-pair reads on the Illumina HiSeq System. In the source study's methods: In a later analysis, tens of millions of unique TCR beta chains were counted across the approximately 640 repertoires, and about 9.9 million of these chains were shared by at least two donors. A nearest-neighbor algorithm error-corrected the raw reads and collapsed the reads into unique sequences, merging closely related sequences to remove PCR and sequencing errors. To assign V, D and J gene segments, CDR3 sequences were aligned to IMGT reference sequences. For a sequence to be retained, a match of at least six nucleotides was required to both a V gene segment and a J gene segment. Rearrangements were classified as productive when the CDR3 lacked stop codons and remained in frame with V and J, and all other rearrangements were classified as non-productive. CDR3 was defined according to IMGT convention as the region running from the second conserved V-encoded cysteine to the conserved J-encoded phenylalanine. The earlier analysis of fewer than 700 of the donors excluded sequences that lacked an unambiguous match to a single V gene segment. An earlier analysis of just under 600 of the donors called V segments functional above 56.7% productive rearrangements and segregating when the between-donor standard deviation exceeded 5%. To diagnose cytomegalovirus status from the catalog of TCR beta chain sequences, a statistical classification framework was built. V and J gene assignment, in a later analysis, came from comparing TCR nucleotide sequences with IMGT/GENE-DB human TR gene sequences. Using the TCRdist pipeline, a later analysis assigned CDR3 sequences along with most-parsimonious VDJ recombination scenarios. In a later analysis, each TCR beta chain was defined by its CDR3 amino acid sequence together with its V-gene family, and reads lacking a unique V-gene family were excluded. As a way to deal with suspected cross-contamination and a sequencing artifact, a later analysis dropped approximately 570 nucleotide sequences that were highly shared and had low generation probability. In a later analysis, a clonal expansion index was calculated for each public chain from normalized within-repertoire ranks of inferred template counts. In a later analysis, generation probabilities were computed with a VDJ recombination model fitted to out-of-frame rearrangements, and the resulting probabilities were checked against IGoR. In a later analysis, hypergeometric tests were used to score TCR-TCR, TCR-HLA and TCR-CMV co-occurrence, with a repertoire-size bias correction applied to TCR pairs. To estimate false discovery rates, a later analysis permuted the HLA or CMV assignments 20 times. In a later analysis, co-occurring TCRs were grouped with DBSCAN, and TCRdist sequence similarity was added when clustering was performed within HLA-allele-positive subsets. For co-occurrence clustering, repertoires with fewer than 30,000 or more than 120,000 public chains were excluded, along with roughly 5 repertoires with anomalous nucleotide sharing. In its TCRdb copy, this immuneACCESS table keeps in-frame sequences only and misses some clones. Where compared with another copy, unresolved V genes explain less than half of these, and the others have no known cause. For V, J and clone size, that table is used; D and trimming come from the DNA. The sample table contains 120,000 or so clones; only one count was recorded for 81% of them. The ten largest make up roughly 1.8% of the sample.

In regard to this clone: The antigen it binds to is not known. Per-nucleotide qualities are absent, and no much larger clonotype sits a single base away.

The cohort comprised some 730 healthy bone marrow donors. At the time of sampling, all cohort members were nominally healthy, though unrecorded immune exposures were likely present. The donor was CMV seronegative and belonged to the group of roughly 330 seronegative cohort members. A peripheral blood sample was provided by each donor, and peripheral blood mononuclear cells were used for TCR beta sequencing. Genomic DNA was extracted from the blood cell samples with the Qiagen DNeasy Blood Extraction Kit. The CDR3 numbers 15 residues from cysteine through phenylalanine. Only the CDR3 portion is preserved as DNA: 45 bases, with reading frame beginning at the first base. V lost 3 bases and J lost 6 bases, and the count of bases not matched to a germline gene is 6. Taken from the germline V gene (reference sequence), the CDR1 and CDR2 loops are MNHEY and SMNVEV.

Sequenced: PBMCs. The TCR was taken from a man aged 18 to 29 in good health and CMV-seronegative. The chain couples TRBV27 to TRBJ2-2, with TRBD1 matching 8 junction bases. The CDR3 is CASSFPGGGAGELFF. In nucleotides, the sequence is TGTGCCAGCAGTTTCCCAGGGGGCGGCGCCGGGGAGCTGTTTTTT.